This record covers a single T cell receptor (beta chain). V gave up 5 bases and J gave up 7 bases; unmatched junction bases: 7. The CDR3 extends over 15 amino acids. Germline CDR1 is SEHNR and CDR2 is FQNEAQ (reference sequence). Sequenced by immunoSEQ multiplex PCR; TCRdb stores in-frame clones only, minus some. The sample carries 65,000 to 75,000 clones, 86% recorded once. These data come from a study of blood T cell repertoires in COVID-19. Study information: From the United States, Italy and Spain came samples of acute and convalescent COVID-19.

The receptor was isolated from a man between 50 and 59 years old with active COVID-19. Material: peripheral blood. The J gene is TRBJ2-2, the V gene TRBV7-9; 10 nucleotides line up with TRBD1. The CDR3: CASSNRQGAGGELFF. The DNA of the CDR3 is TGTGCCAGCAGCAACCGACAGGGGGCCGGCGGGGAGCTGTTTTTT.